The rows below give T cell receptor beta chains drawn from one sample of a study of identical twins. Each CDR3 protein gets one entry after TCRdb re-called the 5' RACE reads with MiXCR. The table has 500,000 or so distinct CDR3 sequences, around an eighth seen once; the top ten hold approximately 1%. The same specimen was also included in a second study, on yellow fever vaccine responses in identical twins.

The sequencing sample was made of CD4+ T cells sorted from blood. Receptors were obtained from a woman in her late teens or twenties in good health. CDR3s leave out the opening cysteine and the closing phenylalanine or tryptophan. The order of the fields is CDR3 length, V gene, CDR3 protein.

len: 11; v_gene: TRBV5-1; CDR3aa: ASSIEGLDEQY
len: 13; v_gene: TRBV7-2; CDR3aa: ASSLKRAAQETQY
len: 11; v_gene: TRBV12-3/TRBV12-4; CDR3aa: ASRTGETGELF
len: 14; v_gene: TRBV28; CDR3aa: ASSPLPRTGAYEQY
len: 15; v_gene: TRBV12-3/TRBV12-4; CDR3aa: ASSPWTSGQNQETQY
len: 16; v_gene: TRBV5-1; CDR3aa: ASSPSGTGISGTGELF
len: 11; v_gene: TRBV5-1; CDR3aa: ASSLEGRETQY
len: 14; v_gene: TRBV24-1; CDR3aa: APPAGPAGEPYEQY
len: 13; v_gene: TRBV11-2; CDR3aa: ASSPMRTGLYEQY
len: 11; v_gene: TRBV12-3/TRBV12-4; CDR3aa: ASSLRDLRPQH
len: 15; v_gene: TRBV3-1; CDR3aa: ASSQDLPAVSNQPQH
len: 13; v_gene: TRBV7-2; CDR3aa: ASSLRYDLSYGYT
len: 14; v_gene: TRBV5-1; CDR3aa: ASSARVRDSLYEQY
len: 16; v_gene: TRBV11-2; CDR3aa: ASSLGPLGGYLQETQY
len: 13; v_gene: TRBV25-1; CDR3aa: ASSELHGGHNEQF
len: 12; v_gene: TRBV19; CDR3aa: ASSISSGTYEQY
len: 12; v_gene: TRBV5-1; CDR3aa: ASSQGSGLYEQY
len: 13; v_gene: TRBV6-2/TRBV6-3; CDR3aa: ASSREGSSYNEQF
len: 13; v_gene: TRBV5-5; CDR3aa: ASSPRTGMNTEAF
len: 15; v_gene: TRBV7-6; CDR3aa: ASSLALSQGTYNEQF
len: 14; v_gene: TRBV11-2; CDR3aa: ASSPAGALAKETQY
len: 10; v_gene: TRBV28; CDR3aa: ASITGGQPQH
len: 11; v_gene: TRBV11-2; CDR3aa: ASSLGLWDEQF
len: 14; v_gene: TRBV7-2; CDR3aa: ASRAGGQPNTGELF
len: 15; v_gene: TRBV6-1; CDR3aa: ASSRSGGASSYNEQF
len: 12; v_gene: TRBV29-1; CDR3aa: SVGLAGGTGELF
len: 11; v_gene: TRBV2; CDR3aa: ASSPRPDTEAF
len: 10; v_gene: TRBV29-1; CDR3aa: SVLAPGIEQY
len: 11; v_gene: TRBV7-9; CDR3aa: ASSPYPYNEQF
len: 14; v_gene: TRBV25-1; CDR3aa: ASSELGTGASYEQY
len: 11; v_gene: TRBV6-1; CDR3aa: ASSRVVTDTQY
len: 14; v_gene: TRBV19; CDR3aa: ASSISSRPNTGELF
len: 12; v_gene: TRBV7-9; CDR3aa: ASSDRSAEAEAF
len: 10; v_gene: TRBV29-1; CDR3aa: SAGQGNEKLF
len: 11; v_gene: TRBV9; CDR3aa: ASTPKGSNEQF
len: 15; v_gene: TRBV20-1; CDR3aa: SARRVAGSYSTDTQY
len: 13; v_gene: TRBV7-2; CDR3aa: ASSPGLGSYNEQF
len: 11; v_gene: TRBV10-1; CDR3aa: ASSESGNLGQF
len: 14; v_gene: TRBV5-1; CDR3aa: ASSTGQGPRANVLT
len: 10; v_gene: TRBV6-5; CDR3aa: ASSSVGGTQS
len: 14; v_gene: TRBV6-5; CDR3aa: ASSYSNRGWNTEAF
len: 13; v_gene: TRBV4-3; CDR3aa: ASSQDLRFHTEAF
len: 13; v_gene: TRBV5-6; CDR3aa: ASSLGRATGETQY
len: 13; v_gene: TRBV20-1; CDR3aa: SAKSSGAFSYEQY
len: 13; v_gene: TRBV20-1; CDR3aa: SARDQGTSPGELF
len: 12; v_gene: TRBV3-1; CDR3aa: ASSYRDRNTEAF
len: 15; v_gene: TRBV6-2/TRBV6-3; CDR3aa: ASSYGTTTGSYNEQF